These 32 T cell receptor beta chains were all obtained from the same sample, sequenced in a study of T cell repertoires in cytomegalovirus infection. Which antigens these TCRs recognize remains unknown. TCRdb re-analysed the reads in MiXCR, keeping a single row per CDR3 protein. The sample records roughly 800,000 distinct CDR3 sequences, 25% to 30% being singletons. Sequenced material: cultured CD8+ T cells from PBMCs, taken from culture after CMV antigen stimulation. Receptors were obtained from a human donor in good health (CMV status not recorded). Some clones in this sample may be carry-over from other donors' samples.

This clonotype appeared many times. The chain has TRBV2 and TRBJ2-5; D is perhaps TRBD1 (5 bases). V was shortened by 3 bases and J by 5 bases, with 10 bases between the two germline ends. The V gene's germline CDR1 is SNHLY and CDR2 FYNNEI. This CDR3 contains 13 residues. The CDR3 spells CASSELGLETQYF. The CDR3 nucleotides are TGTGCCAGCAGTGAGTTGGGGCTGGAGACCCAGTACTTC.

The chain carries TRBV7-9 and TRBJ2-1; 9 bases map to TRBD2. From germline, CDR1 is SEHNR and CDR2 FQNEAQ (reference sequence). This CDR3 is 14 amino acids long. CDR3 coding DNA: TGTGCTTTGGAAAAGGCTAGCGGGGTGAATGAGCAGTTCTTC. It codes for CALEKASGVNEQFF.

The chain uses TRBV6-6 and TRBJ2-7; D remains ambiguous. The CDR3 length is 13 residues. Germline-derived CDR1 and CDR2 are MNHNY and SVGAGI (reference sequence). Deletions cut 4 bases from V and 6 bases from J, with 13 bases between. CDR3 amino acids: CASSFGDSFEQYF. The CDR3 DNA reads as TGTGCCAGCAGTTTCGGAGACTCGTTCGAGCAGTACTTC.

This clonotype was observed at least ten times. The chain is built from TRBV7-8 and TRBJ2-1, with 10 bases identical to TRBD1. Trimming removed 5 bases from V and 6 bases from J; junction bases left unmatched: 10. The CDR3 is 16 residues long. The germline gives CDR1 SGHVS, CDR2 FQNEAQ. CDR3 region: CASSPRQGAKSNEQFF. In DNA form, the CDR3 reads TGTGCCAGCAGCCCCCGACAGGGGGCGAAAAGCAATGAGCAGTTCTTC.

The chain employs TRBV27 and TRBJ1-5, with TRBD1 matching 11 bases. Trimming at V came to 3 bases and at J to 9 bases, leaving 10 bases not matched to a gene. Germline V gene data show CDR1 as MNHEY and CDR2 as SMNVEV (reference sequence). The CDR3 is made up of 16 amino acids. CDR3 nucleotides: TGTGCCAGCAGTTTTCTGGGACAGGGGGAACGGGGGCCCCAGCATTTT. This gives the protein CASSFLGQGERGPQHF.

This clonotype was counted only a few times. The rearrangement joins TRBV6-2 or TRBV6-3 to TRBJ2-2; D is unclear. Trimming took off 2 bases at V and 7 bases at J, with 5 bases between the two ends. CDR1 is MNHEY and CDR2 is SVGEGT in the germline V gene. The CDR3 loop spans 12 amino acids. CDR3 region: CASSYRSGELFF. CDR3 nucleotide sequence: TGTGCCAGCAGTTACAGGAGCGGGGAGCTGTTTTTT.

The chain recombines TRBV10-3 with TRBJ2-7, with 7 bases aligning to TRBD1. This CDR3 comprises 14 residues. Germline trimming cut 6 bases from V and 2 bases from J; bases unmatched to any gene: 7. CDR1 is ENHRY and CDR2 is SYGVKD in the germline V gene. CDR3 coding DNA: TGTGCCATCAGAAGGGACAGCAGACCCTACGAGCAGTACGTC. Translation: CAIRRDSRPYEQYV.

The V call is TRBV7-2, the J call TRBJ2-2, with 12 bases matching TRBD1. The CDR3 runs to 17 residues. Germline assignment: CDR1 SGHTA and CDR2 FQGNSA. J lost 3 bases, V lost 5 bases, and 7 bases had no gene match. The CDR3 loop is CASSTPGQGADTGELFF. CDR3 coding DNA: TGTGCCAGCAGCACCCCGGGACAGGGGGCGGACACCGGGGAGCTGTTTTTT.

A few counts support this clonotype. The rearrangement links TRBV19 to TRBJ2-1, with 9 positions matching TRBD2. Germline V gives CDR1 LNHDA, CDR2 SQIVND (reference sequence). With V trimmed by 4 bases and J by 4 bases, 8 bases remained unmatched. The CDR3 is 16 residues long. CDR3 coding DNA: TGTGCCAGTAGTACGCCGAGCGGGGGGCCTTACAATGAGCAGTTCTTC. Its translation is CASSTPSGGPYNEQFF.

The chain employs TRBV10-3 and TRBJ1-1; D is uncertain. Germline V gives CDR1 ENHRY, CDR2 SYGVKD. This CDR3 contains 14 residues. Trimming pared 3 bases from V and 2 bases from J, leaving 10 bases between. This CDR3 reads CAISEGAENTEAFF. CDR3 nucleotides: TGTGCCATCAGTGAAGGAGCCGAAAACACTGAAGCTTTCTTT.

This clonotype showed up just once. The DNA of the CDR3 is TGTGCCAGCAGCCACGCTAGCGGGCGAACCGGGGAGCTGTTTTTT. This encodes CASSHASGRTGELFF. The rearrangement uses TRBV3-1 and TRBJ2-2; the match to TRBD2 covers 8 bases. Losses at the gene ends were 3 bases for V and 5 bases for J; bases not matched to a gene: 5. Germline lookup yields CDR1 LGHDT and CDR2 YNNKEL (reference sequence). This CDR3 comprises 15 residues.

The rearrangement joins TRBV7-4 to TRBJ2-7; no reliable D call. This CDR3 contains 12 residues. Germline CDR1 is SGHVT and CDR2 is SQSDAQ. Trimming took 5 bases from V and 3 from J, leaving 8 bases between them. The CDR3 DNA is TGTGCCAGCAGCCCTTCGGTCTACGAGCAGTACGTC. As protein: CASSPSVYEQYV.

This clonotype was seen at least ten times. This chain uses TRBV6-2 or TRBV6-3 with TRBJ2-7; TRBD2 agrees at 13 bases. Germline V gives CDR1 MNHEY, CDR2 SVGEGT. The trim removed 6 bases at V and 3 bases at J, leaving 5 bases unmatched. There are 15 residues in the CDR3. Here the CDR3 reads CASSPGLAGLYEQYV. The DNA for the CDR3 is TGTGCCAGCAGCCCGGGACTAGCGGGGCTCTACGAGCAGTACGTC.

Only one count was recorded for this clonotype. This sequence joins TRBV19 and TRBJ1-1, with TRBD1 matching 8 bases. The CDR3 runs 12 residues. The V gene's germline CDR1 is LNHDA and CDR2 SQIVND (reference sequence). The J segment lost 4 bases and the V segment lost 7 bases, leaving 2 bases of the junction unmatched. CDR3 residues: CASNTGGTEAFF. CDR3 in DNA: TGTGCCAGTAACACAGGGGGCACTGAAGCTTTCTTT.

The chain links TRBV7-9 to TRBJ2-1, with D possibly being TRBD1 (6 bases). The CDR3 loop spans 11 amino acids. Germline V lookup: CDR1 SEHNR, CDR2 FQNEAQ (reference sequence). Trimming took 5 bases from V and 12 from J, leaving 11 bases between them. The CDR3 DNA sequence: TGTGCCAGCAGCCGGGACATTAGGCAGTTCTTC. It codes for CASSRDIRQFF.

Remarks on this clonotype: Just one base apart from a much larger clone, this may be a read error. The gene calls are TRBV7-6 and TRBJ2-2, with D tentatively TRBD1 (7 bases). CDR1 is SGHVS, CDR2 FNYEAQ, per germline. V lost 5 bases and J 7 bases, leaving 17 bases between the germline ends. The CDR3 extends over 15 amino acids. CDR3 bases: TGTGCCAGCAGCCGCTCAGGGGGGTACATCGGGGAGCTGTTTTTT. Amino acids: CASSRSGGYIGELFF.

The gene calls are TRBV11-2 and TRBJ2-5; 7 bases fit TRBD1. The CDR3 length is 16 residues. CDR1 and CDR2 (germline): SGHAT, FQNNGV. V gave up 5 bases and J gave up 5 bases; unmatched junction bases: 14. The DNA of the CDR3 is TGTGCCAGCAGCGCAGGACAGGCGTACCCGGGGGAGACCCAGTACTTC. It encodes CASSAGQAYPGETQYF.

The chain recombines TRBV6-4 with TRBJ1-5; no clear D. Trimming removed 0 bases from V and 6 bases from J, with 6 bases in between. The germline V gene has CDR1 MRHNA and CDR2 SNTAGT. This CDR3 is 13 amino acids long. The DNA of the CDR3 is TGTGCCAGCAGTGACTCACACGGTCAGCCCCAGCATTTT. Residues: CASSDSHGQPQHF.

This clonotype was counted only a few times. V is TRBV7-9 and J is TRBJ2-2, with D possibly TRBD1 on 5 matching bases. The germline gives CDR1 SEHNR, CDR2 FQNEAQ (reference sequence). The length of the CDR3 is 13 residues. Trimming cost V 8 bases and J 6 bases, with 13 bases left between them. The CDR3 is CASELKGSGELFF. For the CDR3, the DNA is TGTGCCAGCGAATTAAAGGGGTCCGGGGAGCTGTTTTTT.

As DNA, the CDR3 is TGTGCCAGCATGAGGTCTTTTGCCACCCGGGGTAACTATGGCTACACCTTC. Its protein is CASMRSFATRGNYGYTF. J is TRBJ1-2 and V is TRBV27; D gene unclear. The V and J ends lost 7 bases and 1 base respectively, with 22 bases between them. In germline, CDR1 is MNHEY, CDR2 SMNVEV (reference sequence). CDR3 length equals 17 residues.

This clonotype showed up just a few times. In DNA, the CDR3 is TGCAGCGTCGAGGGACCGCACTACGAGCAGTACTTC. Translated, it gives CSVEGPHYEQYF. The genes are TRBV29-1 and TRBJ2-7, with D possibly being TRBD1 or TRBD2 (5 bases each). Germline assignment: CDR1 SQVTM and CDR2 ANQGSEA. There are 12 residues in the CDR3. V was shortened by 6 bases and J by 3 bases, with 12 bases between the two germline ends.

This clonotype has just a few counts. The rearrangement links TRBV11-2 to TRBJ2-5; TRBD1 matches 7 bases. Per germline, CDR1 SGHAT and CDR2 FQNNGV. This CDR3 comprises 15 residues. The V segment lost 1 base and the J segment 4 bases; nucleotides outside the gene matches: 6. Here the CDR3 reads CASSLADRVVETQYF. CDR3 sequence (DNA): TGTGCCAGCAGCTTAGCCGACAGGGTAGTAGAGACCCAGTACTTC.

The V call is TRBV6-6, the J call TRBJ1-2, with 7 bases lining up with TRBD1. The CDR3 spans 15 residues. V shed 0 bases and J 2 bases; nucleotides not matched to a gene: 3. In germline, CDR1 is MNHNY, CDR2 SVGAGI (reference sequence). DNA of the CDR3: TGTGCCAGCAGTTACTCGAGGGACAGCAACTATGGCTACACCTTC. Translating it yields CASSYSRDSNYGYTF.

This chain's CDR3 is CASSEDGTDLTDTQYF. The CDR3 bases are TGTGCCAGCAGTGAAGATGGGACCGATCTCACAGATACGCAGTATTTT. V usage is TRBV2 and J usage is TRBJ2-3; D might be TRBD1 or TRBD2, each matching 5 bases. Germline-derived CDR1 and CDR2 are SNHLY and FYNNEI. V lost 1 base to trimming and J lost 2 bases, with 13 bases between them. The CDR3 is 16 residues long.

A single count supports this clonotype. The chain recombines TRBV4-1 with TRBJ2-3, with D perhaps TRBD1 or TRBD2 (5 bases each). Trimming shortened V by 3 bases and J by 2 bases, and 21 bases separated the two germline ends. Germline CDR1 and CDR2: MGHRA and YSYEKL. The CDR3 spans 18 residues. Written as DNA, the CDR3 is TGCGCCAGCAGCCAGTTTCCGGGACCCTCCTGGGACACAGATACGCAGTATTTT. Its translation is CASSQFPGPSWDTDTQYF.

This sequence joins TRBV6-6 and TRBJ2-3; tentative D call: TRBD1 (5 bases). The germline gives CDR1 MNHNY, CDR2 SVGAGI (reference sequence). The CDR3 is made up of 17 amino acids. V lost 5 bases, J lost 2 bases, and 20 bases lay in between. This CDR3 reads CASSRTSKDTLTDTQYF. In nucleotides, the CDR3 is TGTGCCAGCAGTAGGACCAGTAAGGACACCCTCACAGATACGCAGTATTTT.

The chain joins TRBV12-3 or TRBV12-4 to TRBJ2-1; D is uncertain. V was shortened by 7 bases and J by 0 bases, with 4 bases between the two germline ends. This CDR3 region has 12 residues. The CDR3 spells CASTISYNEQFF. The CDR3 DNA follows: TGTGCCAGCACTATCTCCTACAATGAGCAGTTCTTC.

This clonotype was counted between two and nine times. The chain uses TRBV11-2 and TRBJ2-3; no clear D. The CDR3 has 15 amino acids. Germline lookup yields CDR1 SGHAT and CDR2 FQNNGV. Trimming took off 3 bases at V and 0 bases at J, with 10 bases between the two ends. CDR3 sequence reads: CASSLELESTDTQYF. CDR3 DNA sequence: TGTGCCAGCAGCTTGGAACTCGAAAGCACAGATACGCAGTATTTT.

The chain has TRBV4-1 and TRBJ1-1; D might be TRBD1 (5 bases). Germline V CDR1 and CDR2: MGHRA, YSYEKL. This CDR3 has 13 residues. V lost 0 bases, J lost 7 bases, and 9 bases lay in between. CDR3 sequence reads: CASSQDPGVEAFF. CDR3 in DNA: TGCGCCAGCAGCCAAGACCCGGGGGTTGAAGCTTTCTTT.

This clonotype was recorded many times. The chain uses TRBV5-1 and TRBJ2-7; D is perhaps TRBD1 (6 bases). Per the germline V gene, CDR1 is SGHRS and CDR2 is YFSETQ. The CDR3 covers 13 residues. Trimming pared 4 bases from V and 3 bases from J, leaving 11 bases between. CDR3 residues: CASSPGHLYEQYV. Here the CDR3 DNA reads TGCGCCAGCAGCCCGGGACATCTCTACGAGCAGTACGTC.

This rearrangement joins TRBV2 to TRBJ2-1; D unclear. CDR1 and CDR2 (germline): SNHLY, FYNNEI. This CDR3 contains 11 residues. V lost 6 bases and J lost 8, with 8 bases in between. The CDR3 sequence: CASSRPYEQFF. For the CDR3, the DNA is TGTGCCAGCAGCCGCCCTTATGAGCAGTTCTTC.

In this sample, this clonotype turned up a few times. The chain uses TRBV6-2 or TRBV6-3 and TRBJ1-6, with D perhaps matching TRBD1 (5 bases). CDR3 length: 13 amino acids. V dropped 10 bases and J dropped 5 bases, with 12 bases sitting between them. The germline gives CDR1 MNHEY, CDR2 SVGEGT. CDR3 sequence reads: CATWDGHNSPLHF. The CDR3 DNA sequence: TGTGCCACCTGGGACGGTCATAATTCACCCCTCCACTTT.